Included here is one T cell receptor (beta chain) sequence, with context. The sample is drawn from a study of T cell responses to AZD1222 COVID-19 vaccine. The CDR3 sequence is 17 residues long. The V segment lost 9 bases and the J segment 3 bases; nucleotides outside the gene matches: 10. Assay used: immunoSEQ multiplex PCR; TCRdb lists only in-frame clones, some missing. The sample lists roughly 120,000 clones; about 85% were seen once. This chain uses TRBV23-1 with TRBJ2-4; 14 bases agree with TRBD2. TRBV23-1 is an open reading frame whose function is uncertain. The receptor's source is an adult in good health. The sample in question was peripheral blood, obtained on day 0 of AZD1222 vaccination. DNA for the CDR3: TGCGCCAGTACCGGGACTAGCGGGAGAAGGAGCAAAAACATTCAGTACTTC. It is translated as CASTGTSGRRSKNIQYF.